The 31 T cell receptor beta chains below were found in one sample sequenced in a study of molecular identifiers for immune sequencing clone quantification. TCRdb recomputed calls from the PCR reads with MiXCR, one row per CDR3 protein. In the table there are about half a million distinct CDR3 sequences, about 20% of which are singletons. The specimen sequenced was naive CD8+ T cells from blood, with Jurkat cell RNA spiked in. Subset denoted: FACS-sorted CD8+CD4-CCR7+CD45RA+ naive T cells. The receptors shown here come from a human donor in good health. Some libraries in this study had Jurkat cell RNA spiked in.

A few counts support this clonotype. The chain uses TRBV28 and TRBJ2-1, with D unclear. The CDR3 spans 15 residues. Between the trimmed V and J ends, which lost 6 bases and 1 base, there was a span of 13 bases. Germline values: CDR1 MDHEN, CDR2 SYDVKM. CDR3 in amino acids: CASRIDGTSYNEQFF. In nucleotides, the CDR3 is TGTGCCAGCAGGATAGACGGCACTTCCTACAATGAGCAGTTCTTC.

The chain uses TRBV2 and TRBJ2-3; D unclear. Per germline, CDR1 SNHLY and CDR2 FYNNEI. This CDR3 is built from 12 residues. V lost 6 bases, J lost 4 bases, and 8 bases lay in between. The CDR3 DNA is TGTGCCAGCAGATCGCCGCCAGATACGCAGTATTTT. Translating gives CASRSPPDTQYF.

This clonotype showed up just a few times. The V and J genes are TRBV4-1 and TRBJ2-1; TRBD1 aligns across 9 bases. Germline assignment: CDR1 MGHRA and CDR2 YSYEKL. The V gene end was trimmed by 4 bases and the J gene end by 4 bases; junction bases not matched to a gene: 5. This CDR3 is built from 15 residues. The CDR3 protein is CASSPDRGGYNEQFF. Written as DNA, the CDR3 is TGCGCCAGCAGCCCCGACAGGGGGGGATACAATGAGCAGTTCTTC.

The genes are TRBV2 and TRBJ1-1; TRBD1 agrees at 9 bases. This CDR3 contains 15 residues. CDR1 SNHLY and CDR2 FYNNEI come from the germline V gene. Trimming at V came to 3 bases and at J to 0 bases, leaving 2 bases not matched to a gene. The CDR3 nucleotides are TGTGCCAGCAGTGATGACAGGGGGGTGAACACTGAAGCTTTCTTT. It yields the protein CASSDDRGVNTEAFF. The whole variable domain, filled in from reference TRBV2 and TRBJ1-1, reads EPEVTQTPSHQVTQMGQEVILRCVPISNHLYFYWYRQILGQKVEFLVSFYNNEISEKSEIFDDQFSVERPDGSNFTLKIRSTKLEDSAMYFCASSDDRGVNTEAFFGQGTRLTVV.

The rearrangement links TRBV7-9 to TRBJ1-1, with D possibly matching TRBD1 (6 bases). Germline loops: CDR1 SEHNR, CDR2 FQNEAQ (reference sequence). The germline V and J ends were trimmed by 2 bases and 2 bases, with 12 bases remaining between them. This CDR3 is built from 15 residues. DNA for the CDR3: TGTGCCAGCAGCTTAATCAGGGGACCTAACACTGAAGCTTTCTTT. This codes for CASSLIRGPNTEAFF.

Many counts were recorded for this clonotype. The V and J genes are TRBV6-5 and TRBJ2-3; D unclear. V gave up 2 bases and J gave up 4 bases, with 10 bases separating them. From germline, CDR1 is MNHEY and CDR2 SVGAGI. This CDR3 is built from 14 residues. The CDR3 DNA sequence: TGTGCCAGCAGTTACGGTGCCGGCTCAGATACGCAGTATTTT. Its translation is CASSYGAGSDTQYF.

Of note for this clonotype: A clone one base away is much larger, so this may be a read error. The chain combines TRBV7-9 with TRBJ1-1; 8 nucleotides line up with TRBD1. The CDR3 length is 15 residues. V lost 3 bases to trimming and J lost 5 bases; unmatched junction nucleotides: 8. The germline gives CDR1 SEHNR, CDR2 FQNEAQ (reference sequence). As DNA, the CDR3 is TGTGCCAGCAGCTTCCCAGCAGGGGGCGGAACTGAAGCTTTCTTT. Encoded protein: CASSFPAGGGTEAFF. The whole variable domain, filled in from reference TRBV7-9 and TRBJ1-1, reads DTGVSQNPRHKITKRGQNVTFRCDPISEHNRLYWYRQTLGQGPEFLTYFQNEAQLEKSRLLSDRFSAERPKGSFSTLEIQRTEQGDSAMYLCASSFPAGGGTEAFFGQGTRLTVV.

This clonotype was observed a few times. The chain joins TRBV5-1 to TRBJ2-2, with 14 nucleotides matching TRBD2. This CDR3 comprises 17 residues. Germline-derived CDR1 and CDR2 are SGHRS and YFSETQ. J gave up 0 bases and V 4 bases, and 2 bases lay outside the gene matches. CDR3 bases: TGCGCCAGCAGCCCGGGACTAGCGGGAGCGAACACCGGGGAGCTGTTTTTT. Its protein is CASSPGLAGANTGELFF.

This clonotype was counted only a few times. The V gene is TRBV6-2 or TRBV6-3, the J gene TRBJ2-2; 7 bases agree with TRBD1. The ends lost 7 bases at V and 5 bases at J; junction bases unmatched: 16. The CDR3 runs 17 residues. Per the germline V gene, CDR1 is MNHEY and CDR2 is SVGEGT. The CDR3 region has the DNA TGTGCCAGCAAATGGGACAGTGAGACCCGTCGGACCGGGGAGCTGTTTTTT. It yields the protein CASKWDSETRRTGELFF.

This clonotype was observed at least ten times. This sequence joins TRBV18 and TRBJ2-4, with 10 bases lining up with TRBD2. The CDR3 spans 14 residues. Trimming removed 2 bases from V and 8 bases from J; junction bases left unmatched: 3. Germline V gives CDR1 KGHSH, CDR2 LQKENI. DNA of the CDR3: TGTGCCAGCTCACCATCTAGCGGGGGCGACATTCAGTACTTC. It specifies CASSPSSGGDIQYF.

The chain combines TRBV7-9 with TRBJ2-7; TRBD2 is a possible D gene (6 bases). The V end was cut by 3 bases, the J end by 5 bases, with 14 bases between. The CDR3 length is 14 residues. CDR1 and CDR2 from the germline V gene are SEHNR and FQNEAQ (reference sequence). CDR3 amino acids: CASSFVAGTDEQYF. The DNA for the CDR3 is TGTGCCAGCAGCTTCGTTGCAGGGACTGACGAGCAGTACTTC. The full variable domain, with the rest looked up from reference TRBV7-9 and TRBJ2-7, is DTGVSQNPRHKITKRGQNVTFRCDPISEHNRLYWYRQTLGQGPEFLTYFQNEAQLEKSRLLSDRFSAERPKGSFSTLEIQRTEQGDSAMYLCASSFVAGTDEQYFGPGTRLTVT.

J is TRBJ2-6 and V is TRBV10-3; TRBD1 matches 12 bases. The CDR3 extends over 18 amino acids. Germline CDR1 reads ENHRY; CDR2 reads SYGVKD. J lost 3 bases, V lost 2 bases, and 5 bases had no gene match. The CDR3: CAISEPGTGGFGANVLTF. The CDR3 DNA reads TGTGCCATCAGTGAGCCGGGGACAGGGGGCTTTGGGGCCAACGTCCTGACTTTC.

This clonotype occurred a few times. The J gene is TRBJ2-3, the V gene TRBV10-2, with D tentatively TRBD1 (6 bases). Germline assignment: CDR1 WSHSY and CDR2 SAAADI. The CDR3 loop spans 15 amino acids. V shed 2 bases and J shed 1 base, with 10 bases lying between them. In DNA form, the CDR3 reads TGCGCCAGCAGTGAGCTCAGGGGCGGCACAGATACGCAGTATTTT. It yields the protein CASSELRGGTDTQYF.

This chain links TRBV27 with TRBJ2-7, with D possibly TRBD1 on 6 matching bases. The CDR3 spans 12 residues. Per germline, CDR1 MNHEY and CDR2 SMNVEV (reference sequence). The V end was cut by 5 bases, the J end by 6 bases, with 11 bases between. The CDR3 sequence is CASSTRRGEQYF. The CDR3 DNA reads TGTGCCAGCAGTACCCGCAGGGGCGAGCAGTACTTC.

At least ten counts were recorded for this clonotype. The V gene is TRBV27, the J gene TRBJ2-3, with TRBD2 matching 10 bases. The germline V gene has CDR1 MNHEY and CDR2 SMNVEV (reference sequence). This CDR3 region has 15 residues. J was trimmed by 1 base and V by 5 bases; bases with no gene match: 3. The CDR3 bases are TGTGCCAGCAGTCGGACTAGCGGCCGCACAGATACGCAGTATTTT. Its protein product is CASSRTSGRTDTQYF.

In this sample, this clonotype turned up a few times. DNA of the CDR3: TGTGCCAGCAGCAAAACGGGGGGAGGGCGTCCAGAGGATCAGCCCCAGCATTTT. It specifies CASSKTGGGRPEDQPQHF. The chain combines TRBV21-1 with TRBJ1-5. TRBV21-1 is flagged as a pseudogene. The CDR3 contains 18 residues.

The chain recombines TRBV4-3 with TRBJ2-7; the match to TRBD2 covers 9 bases. The length of the CDR3 is 17 residues. Germline V gives CDR1 LGHNA, CDR2 YSLEER. The ends lost 0 bases at V and 4 bases at J; junction bases unmatched: 10. Here the CDR3 reads CASSQDDVAGAAYEQYF. CDR3 bases: TGCGCCAGCAGCCAAGATGATGTAGCGGGGGCGGCTTACGAGCAGTACTTC.

The table lists this clonotype with many counts. The chain couples TRBV20-1 to TRBJ2-3; D may be TRBD1 (6 bases). This CDR3 is 16 amino acids long. CDR1 is DFQATT, CDR2 SNEGSKA, per germline (reference sequence). Trimming shortened V by 5 bases and J by 1 base, and 19 bases separated the two germline ends. Here the CDR3 DNA reads TGCAGTGCTGATGACAGGTCGCTGACGGGCACAGATACGCAGTATTTT. Translating gives CSADDRSLTGTDTQYF.

The V gene is TRBV20-1, the J gene TRBJ1-2, with 10 nucleotides matching TRBD1. Germline lookup yields CDR1 DFQATT and CDR2 SNEGSKA (reference sequence). The CDR3 sequence is 15 residues long. V trimming: 5 bases; J trimming: 6 bases; junction bases outside the gene matches: 12. Here the CDR3 DNA reads TGCAGTGCTCGTGCCCCGACAGGGGGCAACCATGGCTACACCTTC. Amino acids: CSARAPTGGNHGYTF.

This clonotype was counted a few times. V is TRBV27 and J is TRBJ1-1, with 7 positions matching TRBD1. Per germline, CDR1 MNHEY and CDR2 SMNVEV (reference sequence). With V trimmed by 4 bases and J by 1 base, 3 bases remained unmatched. The CDR3 has 14 amino acids. CDR3 nucleotide sequence: TGTGCCAGCAGTTGGGCAGGGGGGAACACTGAAGCTTTCTTT. Translating gives CASSWAGGNTEAFF.

This clonotype came up many times. V gene TRBV7-9 combines with J gene TRBJ2-1; possibly TRBD2 for D (5 bases). With 1 base removed from V and 9 bases from J, the gap between germline ends came to 13 bases. Germline V CDR1 and CDR2: SEHNR, FQNEAQ (reference sequence). CDR3 length: 14 amino acids. The CDR3 DNA reads TGTGCCAGCAGCTTAGTGGTACCGGGAACTGAGCAGTTCTTC. This sequence encodes CASSLVVPGTEQFF.

This rearrangement joins TRBV6-1 to TRBJ1-6; TRBD1 aligns across 9 bases. The germline CDR1 and CDR2 sequences are MNHNS and SASEGT. J lost 10 bases, V lost 3 bases, and 4 bases had no gene match. This CDR3 region has 14 residues. CDR3 in amino acids: CASSDTGGGSPLHF. The CDR3 DNA reads as TGTGCCAGCAGTGATACAGGGGGCGGATCACCCCTCCACTTT.

The chain recombines TRBV12-3 or TRBV12-4 with TRBJ1-5; 9 bases line up with TRBD1. J was trimmed by 9 bases and V by 7 bases; bases with no gene match: 4. The CDR3 covers 12 residues. The CDR3 here is CASMTGGGPQHF. In DNA form, the CDR3 reads TGTGCCAGCATGACAGGGGGGGGGCCCCAGCATTTT.

This clonotype has ten or more counts. The rearrangement links TRBV4-1 to TRBJ2-2; 7 bases are a match to TRBD1. The V segment lost 0 bases and the J segment 1 base; nucleotides outside the gene matches: 2. This CDR3 contains 16 residues. Germline CDR1 reads MGHRA; CDR2 reads YSYEKL. This CDR3 reads CASSQDYRGNTGELFF. CDR3 nucleotides: TGCGCCAGCAGCCAAGATTACAGGGGGAACACCGGGGAGCTGTTTTTT.

There are a few counts of this clonotype. The V gene is TRBV6-5, the J gene TRBJ1-1, with D hard to call. The CDR3 totals 14 residues. Deletions cut 2 bases from V and 4 bases from J, with 11 bases between. Germline CDR1 is MNHEY and CDR2 is SVGAGI. The CDR3 nucleotides read TGTGCCAGCAGTTACGGTGGAAAGCCCACTGAAGCTTTCTTT. Translated, it gives CASSYGGKPTEAFF.

This clonotype has ten or more counts. The CDR3 region has the DNA TGTGCCAGCAGCGTAGTCGACTCCCCGAATGAGCAGTTCTTC. The encoded protein is CASSVVDSPNEQFF. J is TRBJ2-1 and V is TRBV9; no clear D gene. CDR1 is SGDLS and CDR2 is YYNGEE in the germline V gene. Trimming took 0 bases from V and 7 from J, leaving 11 bases between them. This CDR3 spans 14 amino acids.

This clonotype was recorded at least ten times. The chain couples TRBV4-3 to TRBJ2-7, with 7 bases identical to TRBD1. The CDR3 loop spans 15 amino acids. With 2 bases clipped from V and 0 bases from J, the junction kept 4 bases outside the gene matches. Germline assignment: CDR1 LGHNA and CDR2 YSLEER. The CDR3 nucleotides are TGCGCCAGCAGCCAACGACAGGGCTACTCCTACGAGCAGTACTTC. Protein product: CASSQRQGYSYEQYF.

This clonotype was counted ten times or more. The rearrangement links TRBV12-3 or TRBV12-4 to TRBJ2-3, with a weak D call TRBD1 (6 bases). The V and J ends lost 5 bases and 2 bases respectively, with 17 bases between them. This CDR3 spans 16 amino acids. The CDR3 sequence is CASSPRTAMPTDTQYF. CDR3 sequence (DNA): TGTGCCAGCAGTCCCCGGACAGCAATGCCCACAGATACGCAGTATTTT.

This clonotype was detected ten times or more. This chain joins TRBV15 and TRBJ1-5, with D unresolved. Trimming pared 0 bases from V and 6 bases from J, leaving 12 bases between. CDR1 is LNHNV and CDR2 is YYDKDF in the germline V gene (reference sequence). This CDR3 is 15 amino acids long. The CDR3 DNA reads as TGTGCCACCAGCAGAGATTTGGGGTCGGGTCAGCCCCAGCATTTT. Translation gives CATSRDLGSGQPQHF.

In this sample, this clonotype turned up many times. The rearrangement links TRBV18 to TRBJ2-3; D ambiguous. The CDR3 sequence is 15 residues long. V was pared by 2 bases and J by 1 base, with 10 bases between. Germline V CDR1 and CDR2: KGHSH, LQKENI. The DNA of the CDR3 is TGTGCCAGCTCACCAGATATCTCGGGCACAGATACGCAGTATTTT. Encoded protein: CASSPDISGTDTQYF. The entire variable domain, with the rest obtained from reference TRBV18 and TRBJ2-3, is as follows: NAGVMQNPRHLVRRRGQEARLRCSPMKGHSHVYWYRQLPEEGLKFMVYLQKENIIDESGMPKERFSAEFPKEGPSILRIQQVVRGDSAAYFCASSPDISGTDTQYFGPGTRLTVL.

A remark on this clonotype: A much larger clone lies one base from this, so it may be a read error. The V call is TRBV6-1, the J call TRBJ2-7, with D possibly TRBD1 on 5 matching bases. The CDR3 is 17 residues long. In germline, CDR1 is MNHNS, CDR2 SASEGT. This CDR3 reads CASSEALLQALSYERYF. CDR3 DNA: TGTGCCAGCAGTGAAGCGCTGCTACAGGCACTCTCCTACGAGCGGTACTTC.